This TCR beta chain was recovered during a study of T cell responses to AZD1222 COVID-19 vaccine. Study results and caveats: Nearly half of the spike-specific TCRs reportedly recognize variant regions that carry no mutations. Spike-wide coverage was observed for vaccine-associated CD4 TCRs, with dominant responses at 160-218 and 743-854. Donors were largely white British and mainly female; clonal diversity was possibly underestimated.

Points on this clone: What it binds is unknown.

The data were produced by immunoSEQ multiplex PCR, yet TCRdb's version contains in-frame clones alone and is incomplete. In the table there are about 150,000 clones, roughly 92% of which are singletons. The TCR comes from an adult in good health. The input for sequencing was peripheral blood, taken on day 0 of AZD1222 vaccination.

CDR3 sequence (DNA): TGCAGCGTTGAGTCTAACGGGTTGCTACGCGAGCAGTACTTC. The encoded protein is CSVESNGLLREQYF. The V and J genes are TRBV29-1 and TRBJ2-7; D not resolved. The CDR3 is 14 residues long. Trimming pared 3 bases from V and 6 bases from J, leaving 18 bases between. CDR1 and CDR2 (germline): SQVTM, ANQGSEA.